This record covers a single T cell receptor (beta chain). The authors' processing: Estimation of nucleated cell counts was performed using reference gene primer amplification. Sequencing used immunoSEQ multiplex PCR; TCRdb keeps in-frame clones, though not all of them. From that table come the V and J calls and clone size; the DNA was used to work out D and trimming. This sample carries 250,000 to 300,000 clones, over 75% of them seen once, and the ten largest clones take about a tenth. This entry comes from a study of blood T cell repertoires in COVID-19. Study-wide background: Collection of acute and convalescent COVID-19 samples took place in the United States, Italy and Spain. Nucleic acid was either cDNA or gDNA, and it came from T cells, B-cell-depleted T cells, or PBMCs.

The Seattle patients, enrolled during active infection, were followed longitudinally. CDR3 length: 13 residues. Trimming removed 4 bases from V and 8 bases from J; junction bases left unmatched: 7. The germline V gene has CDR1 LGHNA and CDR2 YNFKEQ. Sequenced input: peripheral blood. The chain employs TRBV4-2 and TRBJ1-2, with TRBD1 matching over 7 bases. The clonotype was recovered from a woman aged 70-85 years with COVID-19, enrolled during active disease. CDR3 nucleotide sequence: TGTGCCAGCAGCCCACAGGGGCTGGGGGGCTACACCTTC. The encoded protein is CASSPQGLGGYTF.